Detailed here is one TCR beta chain. This entry is derived from a study of blood T cell repertoires in COVID-19. The wider study: The study drew acute and convalescent COVID-19 samples from the United States, Italy and Spain. T cells, B-cell-depleted T cells, or PBMCs provided the cDNA or gDNA that served as material.

Per the germline V gene, CDR1 is SGHAT and CDR2 is FQDESV (reference sequence). Trimming shortened V by 5 bases and J by 4 bases, and 14 bases separated the two germline ends. The CDR3 loop spans 14 amino acids. Authors' analysis steps: Estimation of nucleated cell counts relied on the amplification of reference gene primers. Measured with immunoSEQ multiplex PCR; TCRdb has only the in-frame clones, and not every one. The D gene and trimming were derived from the DNA, and the V and J assignments and clone size from that table. The table includes about 350,000 clones, 89% detected once. While infection was still active, Seattle patients were enrolled and then followed longitudinally.

This TCR was sampled from a woman in her fifties or sixties with COVID-19, enrolled during active disease. The chain joins TRBV11-1 to TRBJ1-2; tentatively, D is TRBD1 (6 bases). The sample consisted of peripheral blood. For the CDR3, the DNA is TGTGCCAGCAGCACCTACAGGGACGGCTATGGCTACACCTTC. It yields the protein CASSTYRDGYGYTF.